This T cell receptor beta chain comes out of a study of regulatory T cells in long-lasting Graves disease. This clonotype was recorded a few times. Its antigen is unknown. The germline gives CDR1 SGHTA, CDR2 FQGTGA. Trimming stripped 2 bases from V and 5 bases from J, with 12 bases between. This CDR3 region has 14 residues. To make TCR beta libraries, researchers used iRepertoire HTBI primers and Arm-PCR of CDR3 regions. TCRdb reanalysed the multiplex PCR reads using MiXCR and keeps one entry per CDR3 protein. This sample has 410,000 or so distinct CDR3 sequences, with about 15% found just once. Time point in this sample: newly diagnosed GD, antithyroid drugs for less than 3 months. Extracted PBMC RNA gave rise to the TCR library. Each of the patients was recruited from an endocrinology department situated in Xi'an, China. Study results and limitations: Persistent disease preferred TRBV28, TRBJ1-2 and TRBJ2-5.

The data also belong to a second study, concerning T cells in Graves' hyperthyroidism and ophthalmopathy. This second report adds: Patients were excluded because of uncontrolled infection, other autoimmune disease, pregnancy or lactation.

Here the sequenced sample was peripheral blood mononuclear cells (PBMCs), taken at new diagnosis, from a patient treated with antithyroid drugs. The clonotype originates from a woman aged 30 to 39 with Graves disease. The rearrangement uses TRBV7-3 and TRBJ1-1, with D possibly matching TRBD1 (5 bases). The CDR3 loop reads CASSLEGVGTEAFF. The CDR3 bases are TGTGCCAGCAGCTTAGAAGGGGTCGGAACTGAAGCTTTCTTT. Looking up the rest from reference TRBV7-3 and TRBJ1-1 gives the full variable domain: GAGVSQTPSNKVTEKGKYVELRCDPISGHTALYWYRQSLGQGPEFLIYFQGTGAADDSGLPNDRFFAVRPEGSVSTLKIQRTERGDSAVYLCASSLEGVGTEAFFGQGTRLTVV.